The clone carrying this TCR beta chain appeared many times. Its antigen is unidentified. These data belong to a study of T-cell reconstitution after alpha-beta-depleted transplantation in children. Findings and caveats of the study: Diversity of TCRbeta at day 60 was high in some patients, arising from surviving recipient T cells and thymic progenitors. Most T-cell counts and diversity one year after the transplant came from T cells that were newly produced. Reportedly, alpha-beta T cells present about two months post-transplant originated from several hundred expanded clones of graft origin.

The TCRbeta library incorporated unique molecular identifiers. TCRdb called the PCR reads again in MiXCR, with one record for every CDR3 protein. Of hundreds of thousands of distinct CDR3 sequences in the sample, around 7.1% were seen once. The TCR was taken from a female patient aged 2-10 years who had a stem cell transplant for Fanconi anemia, so the T cells may come from the graft donor. The sequences come from peripheral blood, collected 360 days after TCRalphabeta/CD19-depleted stem cell transplant.

Here the CDR3 reads CASSLRTSGSPRIEQFF. CDR3 DNA: TGTGCCAGCAGCTTACGTACTAGCGGGAGCCCGAGGATTGAGCAGTTCTTC. The chain joins TRBV5-4 to TRBJ2-1; TRBD2 matches at 11 bases. Germline V CDR1 and CDR2: SGHNT, YYREEE (reference sequence). This CDR3 spans 17 amino acids. V lost 2 bases and J lost 9; bases outside the gene matches: 13.